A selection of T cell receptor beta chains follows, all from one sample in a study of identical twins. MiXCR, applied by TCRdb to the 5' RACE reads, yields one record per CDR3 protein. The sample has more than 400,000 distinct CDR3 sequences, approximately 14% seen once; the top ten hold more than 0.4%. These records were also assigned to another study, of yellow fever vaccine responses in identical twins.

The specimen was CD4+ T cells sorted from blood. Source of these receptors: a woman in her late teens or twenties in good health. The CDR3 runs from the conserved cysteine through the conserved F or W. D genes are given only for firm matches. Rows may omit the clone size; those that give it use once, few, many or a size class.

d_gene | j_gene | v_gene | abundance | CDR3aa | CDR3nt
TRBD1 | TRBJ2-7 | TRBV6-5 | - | CASSYPGTGEYF | TGTGCCAGCAGTTACCCCGGGACAGGGGAGTACTTC
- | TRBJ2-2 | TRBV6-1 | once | CASSELSYTGELFF | TGTGCCAGCAGTGAATTGTCCTACACCGGGGAGCTGTTTTTT
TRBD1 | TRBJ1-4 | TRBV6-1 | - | CASRRTGGSATNEKLFF | TGTGCCAGCAGACGTACAGGGGGCTCTGCAACTAATGAAAAACTGTTTTTT
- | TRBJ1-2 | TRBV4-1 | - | CASSRITPADTSYGYTF | TGCGCCAGCAGCCGGATTACGCCGGCGGACACTTCCTATGGCTACACCTTC
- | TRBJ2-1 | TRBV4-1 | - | CASSPSTSSYNEQFF | TGCGCCAGCAGCCCGTCCACGAGCTCCTACAATGAGCAGTTCTTC
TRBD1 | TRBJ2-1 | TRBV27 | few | CASSPQGDKIYNEQFF | TGTGCCAGCAGTCCTCAGGGGGACAAAATATACAATGAGCAGTTCTTC
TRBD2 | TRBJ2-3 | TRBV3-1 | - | CASSLSPGLAERDTQYF | TGTGCCAGCAGCCTTTCACCCGGACTAGCGGAAAGGGATACGCAGTATTTT
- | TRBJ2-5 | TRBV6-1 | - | CASRREGTETQYF | TGTGCCAGCAGGCGGGAAGGGACAGAGACCCAGTACTTC
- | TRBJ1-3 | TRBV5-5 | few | CASSLIRVDGSGNTIYF | TGTGCCAGCAGCTTGATTCGGGTGGACGGCTCTGGAAACACCATATATTTT
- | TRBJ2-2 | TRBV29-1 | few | CSVRHQTNTGELFF | TGCAGCGTTCGACACCAAACGAACACCGGGGAGCTGTTTTTT
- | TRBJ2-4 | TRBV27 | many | CASGGDAKNIQYF | TGTGCCAGCGGAGGGGACGCCAAAAACATTCAGTACTTC
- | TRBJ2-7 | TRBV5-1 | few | CASSLEEGEQYF | TGCGCCAGCAGCTTGGAGGAAGGGGAGCAGTACTTC
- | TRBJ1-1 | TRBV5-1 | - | CASSFGELDTEAFF | TGCGCCAGCAGCTTTGGGGAATTGGACACTGAAGCTTTCTTT
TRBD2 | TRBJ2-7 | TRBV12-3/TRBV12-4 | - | CASSTRLASHEQYF | TGTGCCAGCAGTACTCGACTAGCCAGTCATGAGCAGTACTTC
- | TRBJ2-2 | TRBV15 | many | CATSRDSSGRTGELFF | TGTGCCACCAGCAGAGATTCAAGCGGGCGCACCGGGGAGCTGTTTTTT
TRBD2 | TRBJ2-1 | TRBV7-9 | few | CASSSRLAGKDNEQFF | TGTGCCAGCAGCTCCCGACTAGCGGGAAAAGACAATGAGCAGTTCTTC
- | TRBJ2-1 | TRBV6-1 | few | CASRGQLTSSYNEQFF | TGTGCCAGCAGGGGGCAGCTAACGAGCTCCTACAATGAGCAGTTCTTC
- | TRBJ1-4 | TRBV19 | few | CASSIRAENEKLFF | TGTGCCAGTAGTATAAGGGCAGAAAATGAAAAACTGTTTTTT
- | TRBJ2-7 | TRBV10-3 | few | CASRRDSTAAHEQYF | TGTGCCAGTCGCCGGGACTCCACAGCCGCTCACGAGCAGTACTTC
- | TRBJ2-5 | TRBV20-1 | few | CSARSVGDTQYF | TGCAGTGCTAGGAGTGTGGGAGATACCCAGTACTTC
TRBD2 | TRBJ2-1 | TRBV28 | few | CATRASGNNEQFF | TGTGCTACCCGGGCTAGCGGGAACAATGAGCAGTTCTTC
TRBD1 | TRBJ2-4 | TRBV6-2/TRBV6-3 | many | CASSSNSGTGGRAKNIQYF | TGTGCCAGCAGTTCTAACTCCGGGACAGGGGGCCGAGCCAAAAACATTCAGTACTTC
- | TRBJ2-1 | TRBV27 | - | CASSLRGVDEQFF | TGTGCCAGCAGTTTAAGGGGTGTAGATGAGCAGTTCTTC
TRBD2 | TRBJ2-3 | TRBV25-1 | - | CASSEAGTSNTQYF | TGTGCCAGCAGTGAGGCCGGGACTAGCAATACGCAGTATTTT
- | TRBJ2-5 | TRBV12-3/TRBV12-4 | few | CASSFGTYQETQYF | TGTGCCAGCAGTTTTGGAACTTACCAAGAGACCCAGTACTTC
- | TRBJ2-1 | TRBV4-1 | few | CASSQERWVGPYNEQFF | TGCGCCAGCAGCCAAGAGAGGTGGGTCGGTCCCTACAATGAGCAGTTCTTC
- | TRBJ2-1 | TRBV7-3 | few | CASSLSVYGVQFF | TGTGCCAGCAGCTTAAGTGTGTATGGGGTGCAGTTCTTC
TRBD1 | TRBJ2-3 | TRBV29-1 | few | CSEDRGQADTQYF | TGCAGCGAAGACAGGGGGCAAGCAGATACGCAGTATTTT
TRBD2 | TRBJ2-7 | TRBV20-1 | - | CSARDMRLAGGPNSYEQYF | TGCAGTGCTAGAGATATGCGGCTAGCGGGAGGGCCCAACTCCTACGAGCAGTACTTC
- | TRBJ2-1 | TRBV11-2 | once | CASSPRETQFF | TGTGCCAGCAGCCCCCGGGAGACCCAGTTCTTC
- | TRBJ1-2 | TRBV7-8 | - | CASSLASGGNYGYTF | TGTGCCAGCAGCTTAGCTAGTGGGGGAAACTATGGCTACACCTTC
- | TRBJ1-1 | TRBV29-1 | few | CSVEGGFPTYEAFF | TGCAGCGTTGAAGGGGGGTTTCCCACATATGAAGCTTTCTTT
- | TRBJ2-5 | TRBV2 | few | CAPRIQETQYF | TGTGCCCCACGGATACAAGAGACCCAGTACTTC
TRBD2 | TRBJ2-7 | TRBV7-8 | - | CASRIAGGREQYF | TGTGCCAGCAGGATAGCGGGAGGTCGGGAGCAGTACTTC
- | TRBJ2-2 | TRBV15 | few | CATSQGGELFF | TGTGCCACCAGCCAAGGGGGGGAGCTGTTTTTT
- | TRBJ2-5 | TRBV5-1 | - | CASSLARVGKETQYF | TGCGCCAGCAGCTTGGCCCGGGTAGGGAAAGAGACCCAGTACTTC
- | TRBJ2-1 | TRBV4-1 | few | CASSQVGSGVDEQFF | TGCGCCAGCAGCCAAGTGGGGTCGGGGGTCGATGAGCAGTTCTTC
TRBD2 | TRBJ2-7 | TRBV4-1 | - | CASSQDFAAGSYEQYF | TGCGCCAGCAGCCAAGATTTTGCAGCGGGATCCTACGAGCAGTACTTC
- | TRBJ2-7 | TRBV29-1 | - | CSGGGAGAYEQYF | TGCAGCGGAGGTGGAGCGGGTGCCTACGAGCAGTACTTC
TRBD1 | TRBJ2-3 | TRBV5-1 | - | CASSLGQGARTFTDTQYF | TGCGCCAGCAGCTTGGGACAGGGGGCGCGTACCTTCACAGATACGCAGTATTTT
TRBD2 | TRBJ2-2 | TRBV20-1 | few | CSAKTLLAGNTGELFF | TGCAGTGCTAAAACCCTACTAGCGGGGAACACCGGGGAGCTGTTTTTT